The 14 T cell receptor beta chains below come from one sample, sequenced in a study of shared clonotypes between healthy human individuals. Terminally differentiated effector memory CD45RA+ cells were excluded by CCR7 positive selection of CD45RO-negative cells. Profiling relied on immunoSEQ multiplex PCR, and the TCRdb table lists in-frame clones only, not all of them. The data hold nearly 2 million clones, with about 94% observed a single time. Sample: naive CD8+ T cells sorted from blood. The receptors come from a man between 18 and 35 years old in good health.

The chain is built from TRBV7-9 and TRBJ1-2, with 7 bases identical to TRBD1. Germline CDR1 reads SEHNR; CDR2 reads FQNEAQ (reference sequence). This CDR3 is 15 amino acids long. V was clipped by 5 bases and J by 7 bases; unmatched bases: 13. CDR3 nucleotides: TGTGCCAGCAGCAGTTCCCGGCAGGGGGGCCCTGGCTACACCTTC. Translating it yields CASSSSRQGGPGYTF. Drawing the rest from reference TRBV7-9 and TRBJ1-2, the complete variable domain is DTGVSQNPRHKITKRGQNVTFRCDPISEHNRLYWYRQTLGQGPEFLTYFQNEAQLEKSRLLSDRFSAERPKGSFSTLEIQRTEQGDSAMYLCASSSSRQGGPGYTFGSGTRLTVV.

This clone was detected only once. This chain uses TRBV7-8 with TRBJ2-3, with 8 bases lining up with TRBD2. Germline assignment: CDR1 SGHVS and CDR2 FQNEAQ. V was pared by 7 bases and J by 0 bases, with 12 bases of the junction left unmatched. CDR3 length: 17 amino acids. In DNA, the CDR3 is TGTGCCAGCAATGGGGTTAACGGGGGGGAAAGCACAGATACGCAGTATTTT. It codes for CASNGVNGGESTDTQYF.

In nucleotides, the CDR3 is TGTGCCAGCAGCTTGGGGGAGGGTATAACAGATACGCAGTATTTT. Translation gives CASSLGEGITDTQYF. The V gene is TRBV5-4, the J gene TRBJ2-3; 7 bases align to TRBD2. V dropped 0 bases and J dropped 3; count of bases not matched to a gene: 4. This CDR3 has 15 amino acids. From germline, CDR1 is SGHNT and CDR2 YYREEE (reference sequence). The entire variable domain, with the rest obtained from reference TRBV5-4 and TRBJ2-3, is as follows: ETGVTQSPTHLIKTRGQQVTLRCSSQSGHNTVSWYQQALGQGPQFIFQYYREEENGRGNFPPRFSGLQFPNYSSELNVNALELDDSALYLCASSLGEGITDTQYFGPGTRLTVL.

The chain combines TRBV5-1 with TRBJ2-7, with 11 nucleotides matching TRBD1. The J segment lost 2 bases and the V segment lost 7 bases, leaving 8 bases of the junction unmatched. This CDR3 has 15 amino acids. Germline lookup yields CDR1 SGHRS and CDR2 YFSETQ. This CDR3 is CASESGTGGTYEQYF. Here the CDR3 DNA reads TGCGCCAGCGAATCCGGGACAGGGGGAACCTACGAGCAGTACTTC.

Points on this clone: Other DNA sequences in this sample translate to the same CDR3. The CDR3 reads CASRPQGSNQPQHF. DNA for the CDR3: TGTGCCAGCAGGCCCCAGGGTAGCAATCAGCCCCAGCATTTT. The genes are TRBV27 and TRBJ1-5; possibly TRBD1 for D (5 bases). CDR1 is MNHEY, CDR2 SMNVEV, per germline (reference sequence). The ends were cut back, 6 bases at V and 0 bases at J, with 9 bases in the middle. The CDR3 has 14 amino acids.

The chain has TRBV5-4 and TRBJ2-5; D call uncertain. This CDR3 has 11 amino acids. V was clipped by 3 bases and J by 5 bases, with 5 bases between them. CDR1 and CDR2 (germline): SGHNT, YYREEE (reference sequence). CDR3 nucleotides: TGTGCCAGCAGCTCATCGGAGACCCAGTACTTC. It codes for CASSSSETQYF.

V usage is TRBV11-2 and J usage is TRBJ1-5; D ambiguous. Germline V CDR1 and CDR2: SGHAT, FQNNGV. The CDR3 sequence is 14 residues long. The V end lost 0 bases, the J end lost 5 bases, and 8 bases lay between the germline ends. The CDR3 reads CASSLEGRDQPQHF. CDR3 nucleotides: TGTGCCAGCAGCTTAGAGGGCCGGGATCAGCCCCAGCATTTT.

J is TRBJ2-1 and V is TRBV7-9; TRBD2 matches 11 bases. Trimming cost V 5 bases and J 3 bases; bases outside gene matches: 9. Germline assignment: CDR1 SEHNR and CDR2 FQNEAQ (reference sequence). This CDR3 is 17 amino acids long. CDR3 region: CASSEGTSGNLYNEQFF. In DNA, the CDR3 is TGTGCCAGCAGCGAAGGGACTAGCGGTAACCTCTACAATGAGCAGTTCTTC.

The gene calls are TRBV27 and TRBJ2-1, with a tentative D call TRBD2 (5 bases). The V gene's germline CDR1 is MNHEY and CDR2 SMNVEV (reference sequence). The V end lost 2 bases, the J end lost 3 bases, and 14 bases lay between the germline ends. This CDR3 has 16 amino acids. The CDR3 DNA reads TGTGCCAGCAGTTTAGCGGTTACGGGGTTCTACAATGAGCAGTTCTTC. Its translation: CASSLAVTGFYNEQFF.

This clone was observed a single time. This chain connects TRBV7-9 to TRBJ2-7; TRBD2 matches at 16 bases. After removal of 6 bases from V and 5 bases from J, the junction contained 10 bases not matched to a gene. Germline V CDR1 and CDR2: SEHNR, FQNEAQ (reference sequence). The CDR3 sequence is 17 residues long. CDR3 loop: CASSSGLAGGPSHEQYF. The CDR3 DNA follows: TGTGCCAGCAGTTCGGGACTAGCGGGAGGGCCATCTCACGAGCAGTACTTC. Variable domain in full (rest from reference TRBV7-9 and TRBJ2-7): DTGVSQNPRHKITKRGQNVTFRCDPISEHNRLYWYRQTLGQGPEFLTYFQNEAQLEKSRLLSDRFSAERPKGSFSTLEIQRTEQGDSAMYLCASSSGLAGGPSHEQYFGPGTRLTVT.

CDR3 bases: TGCGCCAGCAGCGAGGACAGGGGATCCCTCTATGGCTACACCTTC. It specifies CASSEDRGSLYGYTF. The chain joins TRBV5-1 to TRBJ1-2; 9 nucleotides match TRBD1. Germline assignment: CDR1 SGHRS and CDR2 YFSETQ. The V segment lost 4 bases and the J segment 4 bases; nucleotides outside the gene matches: 8. This CDR3 has 15 residues.

The V gene is TRBV9, the J gene TRBJ2-7; 8 bases align to TRBD2. There are 15 residues in the CDR3. Germline assignment: CDR1 SGDLS and CDR2 YYNGEE. Trimming removed 4 bases from V and 6 bases from J; junction bases left unmatched: 12. This CDR3 is CASSTPGTRGGEQYF. Here the CDR3 DNA reads TGTGCCAGCAGCACCCCCGGGACTAGGGGGGGCGAGCAGTACTTC.

This chain uses TRBV7-6 with TRBJ2-7; 9 bases match TRBD2. This CDR3 is built from 14 residues. The trim removed 5 bases at V and 5 bases at J, leaving 7 bases unmatched. Germline V CDR1 and CDR2: SGHVS, FNYEAQ. The CDR3 here is CASSPGLAPHEQYF. As DNA, the CDR3 is TGTGCCAGCAGCCCTGGACTAGCGCCCCACGAGCAGTACTTC.

The V and J genes are TRBV2 and TRBJ1-6; D is unclear. CDR1 is SNHLY, CDR2 FYNNEI, per germline. This CDR3 has 16 residues. The V gene lost 7 bases and the J gene lost 3 bases, with 16 bases spanning the gap. This CDR3 is CASTPTVTVYNSPLHF. The CDR3 bases are TGTGCCAGCACTCCGACCGTGACGGTCTATAATTCACCCCTCCACTTT.